The 3 T cell receptor beta chains in this list originate from one sample, sequenced in a study of blood T cell repertoires in COVID-19. Profiling relied on immunoSEQ multiplex PCR, and the TCRdb table lists in-frame clones only, not all of them. The sample records 200,000 or so clones, about 88% being singletons. Sequenced material: peripheral blood. The receptors originated from a woman aged 55 to 70 with acute or convalescent COVID-19.

The chain has TRBV18 and TRBJ1-1; D is ambiguous. With 3 bases removed from V and 10 bases from J, the gap between germline ends came to 15 bases. In germline, CDR1 is KGHSH, CDR2 LQKENI. This CDR3 is built from 13 residues. The CDR3 nucleotides read TGTGCCAGCTCACCCAACCCCTCATACGGAGCTTTCTTT. It is translated as CASSPNPSYGAFF.

The chain links TRBV4-1 to TRBJ2-5; 7 positions agree with TRBD1. CDR3 size: 14 residues. The V gene end was trimmed by 0 bases and the J gene end by 7 bases; junction bases not matched to a gene: 5. Per the germline V gene, CDR1 is MGHRA and CDR2 is YSYEKL. The CDR3 DNA is TGCGCCAGCAGCCAAGATCAGGGGGTTGGGACCCAGTACTTC. It yields the protein CASSQDQGVGTQYF.

This chain joins TRBV15 and TRBJ1-1; D is perhaps TRBD1 (5 bases). Deletions cut 5 bases from V and 9 bases from J, with 16 bases between. The CDR3 covers 13 residues. Germline CDR1 and CDR2: LNHNV and YYDKDF (reference sequence). The CDR3 sequence: CATSSRDGPKAFF. DNA for the CDR3: TGTGCCACCAGCTCGCGGGACGGTCCAAAAGCTTTCTTT.